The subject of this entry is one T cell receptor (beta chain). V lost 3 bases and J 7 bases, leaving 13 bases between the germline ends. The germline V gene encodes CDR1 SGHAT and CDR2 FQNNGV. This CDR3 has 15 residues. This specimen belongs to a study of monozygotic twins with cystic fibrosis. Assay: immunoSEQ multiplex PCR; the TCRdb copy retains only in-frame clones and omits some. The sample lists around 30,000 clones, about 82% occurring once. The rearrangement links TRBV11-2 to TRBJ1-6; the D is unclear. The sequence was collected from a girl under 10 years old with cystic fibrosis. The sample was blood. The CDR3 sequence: CASSFALTRNSPLHF. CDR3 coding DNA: TGTGCCAGCAGCTTTGCCCTAACGAGAAATTCACCCCTCCACTTT.